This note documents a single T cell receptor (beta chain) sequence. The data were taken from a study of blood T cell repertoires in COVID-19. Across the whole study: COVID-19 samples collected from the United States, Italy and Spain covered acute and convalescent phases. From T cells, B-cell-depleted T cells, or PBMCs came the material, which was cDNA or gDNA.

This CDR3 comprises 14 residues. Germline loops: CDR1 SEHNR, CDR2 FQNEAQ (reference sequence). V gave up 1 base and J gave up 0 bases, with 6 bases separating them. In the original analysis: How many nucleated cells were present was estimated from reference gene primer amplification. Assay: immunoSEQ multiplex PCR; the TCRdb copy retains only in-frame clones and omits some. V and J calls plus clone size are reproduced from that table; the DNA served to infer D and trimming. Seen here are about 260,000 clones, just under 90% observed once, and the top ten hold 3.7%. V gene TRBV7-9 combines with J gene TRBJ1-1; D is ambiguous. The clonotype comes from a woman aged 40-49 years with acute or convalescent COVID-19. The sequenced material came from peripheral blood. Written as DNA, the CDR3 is TGTGCCAGCAGCTTAGGGTCGGTGAACACTGAAGCTTTCTTT. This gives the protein CASSLGSVNTEAFF.